Described below is a single T cell receptor beta chain sequence and its context. Only a few counts were recorded for this clonotype. What this receptor recognizes is not known. No base-level quality is on record; no much larger clone is a single base apart. This sample is part of a study of T cells in Graves' hyperthyroidism and ophthalmopathy (dated by TCRdb to between 2018 and 2021). Study-level background: Peripheral blood samples were taken at the time of initial diagnosis, prior to any treatment. TCR V-J signatures able to tell the groups apart were searched for in a discovery cohort of 100 patients, of whom more than 40 had Graves' ophthalmopathy and under 65 had stable Graves' hyperthyroidism. An independent validation cohort of 18 to 20 hyperthyroidism patients and some 15 patients who later progressed to ophthalmopathy tested prospective prediction of ophthalmopathy. For training and testing, the 100 or so patients in the discovery cohort were randomly divided in a 7:3 ratio. In roughly six Graves' hyperthyroidism patients, the study also compared T-cell repertoires from thyroid tissue with T-cell repertoires from blood. After blood sampling, hyperthyroidism patients were treated with methimazole at a starting dose of 30 mg daily, and ophthalmopathy patients were treated with high-dose intravenous methylprednisolone. The paper describes TCR Vbeta CDR3 sequencing of about 140 peripheral blood samples, made up of 43 ophthalmopathy patients, 70 to 80 hyperthyroidism patients and roughly 17 progressor patients.

Hyperthyroidism patients were newly diagnosed, with disease duration under 2 months, and aged 18 to 65 years. The study excluded patients with uncontrolled infections, other autoimmune diseases, pregnancy or lactation. Diagnoses were based on clinical symptoms, serum thyroxine and TRAb, thyroid ultrasound and orbital computed tomography. Blood from progressor patients was collected at the time of first diagnosis with hyperthyroidism, before any ophthalmopathy symptoms had appeared. PBMCs were isolated from 7.5 to 10 ml of fresh peripheral blood by Ficoll-Paque density gradient centrifugation. Progressor patients were defined as those initially diagnosed with Graves' hyperthyroidism in whom ophthalmopathy developed during follow-up. Total RNA was extracted with Trizol reagent, and quality was checked on an Agilent 2100 Bioanalyzer. Broad study findings and their caveats: In cross-validation, a model built on a 13 V-J signature told ophthalmopathy apart from stable hyperthyroidism with approximately 90% sensitivity and roughly 82% specificity, and in testing the same model reached 80%/75%. Sample size was not statistically predetermined, and investigators were not blinded to group allocation. Blood samples also contained most of the expanded thyroid clonotypes (frequency above 0.001), which suggests that blood repertoires may reflect thyroid immune responses. In validation, progression to ophthalmopathy was predicted by the model with around 71% sensitivity and 72% to 85% specificity, a median of roughly six months before onset.

Amplification of TCR beta CDR3 regions was carried out from RNA transcripts. A first-round RT-PCR of the TCR CDR3 used the HTBI primer set with the Qiagen OneStep RT-PCR kit. Libraries were constructed in a second round of multiplex PCR, after which size selection and purification were performed. The libraries were sequenced on an Illumina HiSeq2000 using paired-end 100 bp reads. Under the source paper's analysis protocol: SOAPnuke was used to process the raw data, throwing out any read that contained adapters or uncalled bases, had a mean Phred below 15, or lacked an exact constant-primer or identifier match. COPE v1.2.5 was used to merge high-quality paired reads, and clonotypes were defined as unique nucleotide sequences. MiTCR v1.1 was used to align clonotypes to the IMGT TRBV, TRBD and TRBJ reference segments. The analysis was restricted to V-J combinations with a frequency above 0.0001, which together covered about 99% of the repertoires. A TCS score was defined as the ratio between F50 (clonal expansion) and ExV (chaos), using BLOSUM62-based TCRdist between CDR3 peptides within each V-J. Welch's t-statistics and random forest reduced around 550 V-J features to 13, which were used in a naive Bayes classifier (R e1071). Using fastp at Q25 and MiXCR, TCRdb reprocessed the public reads and kept productive beta chains. One record per CDR3 amino acid sequence lists the most common genes and DNA. What appears here as the V and J calls and clone size reflects TCRdb's work, not the paper's. This sample has fewer than 500,000 distinct CDR3 sequences in its table, and around an eighth of those were observed once. Around 21% of the sample is held by the ten biggest clonotypes.

Trimming takes 2 bases from V and 3 bases from J, and the germline ends sit 10 bases apart. The CDR3 sequence holds 14 residues, the cysteine and phenylalanine included. The retained sequence is limited to the CDR3, 42 bases, with the frame set at the first base. CDR1 LGHNA and CDR2 YNFKEQ are derived from the germline V gene. Input material: blood. The V gene is TRBV4-2 and the J gene is TRBJ2-5; the D region is possibly TRBD1 or TRBD2, each matching across 6 bases. The receptor was derived from a man aged 30-40 years with Graves' hyperthyroidism that later progressed to Graves' ophthalmopathy. The CDR3 is CASSQWGAEETQYF. The DNA sequence follows: TGTGCCAGCAGCCAATGGGGGGCGGAAGAGACCCAGTACTTC.